This TCR beta chain was observed in a study of tumor and adjacent non-tumor tissue in lung cancer. Whole-study context: Each sample yielded roughly 4.2 million productive TCRbeta reads on average.

Note on this clonotype: This is likely a read error, given that the CDR3 carries no conserved phenylalanine or tryptophan at its end.

V lost 11 bases and J 5 bases, leaving 6 bases between the germline ends. The CDR3 is made up of 9 amino acids. CDR1 is SGHNT, CDR2 YENEEA, per germline. A modified ARM-PCR protocol with three rounds of nested PCR amplified TCRbeta. TCRdb processed the multiplex PCR reads anew with MiXCR; each CDR3 protein has one entry. The table includes some 84,000 distinct CDR3 sequences, roughly three fifths detected once. This sample's RNA came from whole unsorted tissue. This rearrangement joins TRBV11-3 to TRBJ2-5, with D hard to call. The clonotype comes from a man aged 70-80 years with non-small cell lung cancer. The source material was lung tumor tissue. In DNA form, the CDR3 reads TGTGCCTGCCGGGAGACCCAGTACTTA. Translation: CACRETQYL.